This is a list of T cell receptor beta chains from one sample in a study of early T cells in non-severe SARS-CoV-2 infection. TCRdb passed the 5' RACE reads through MiXCR, listing each CDR3 protein once. This sample has approximately 45,000 distinct CDR3 sequences, with roughly a tenth found just once. The sample was whole blood. Source of these receptors: an adult who was a healthcare worker with PCR-confirmed SARS-CoV-2 infection or an uninfected control (not recorded which). The CDR3 runs from the conserved cysteine through the conserved F or W. Each record gives: V gene, clone size, CDR3 length, CDR3 protein. Some rows mark clone size as missing; the rest say once, few, many or name a class of expanded clone.

v_gene: TRBV12-3/TRBV12-4
abundance: -
len: 14
CDR3aa: CASRNRLQDPEAFF

v_gene: TRBV29-1
abundance: once
len: 12
CDR3aa: CSVDRLMETQYF

v_gene: TRBV6-2/TRBV6-3
abundance: many
len: 13
CDR3aa: CASMGQNNQPQHF

v_gene: TRBV24-1
abundance: many
len: 12
CDR3aa: CATSDFPGELFF

v_gene: TRBV18
abundance: many
len: 13
CDR3aa: CASSSQDSRGYTF

v_gene: TRBV12-3/TRBV12-4
abundance: many
len: 16
CDR3aa: CASSPGVGNSNQPQHF

v_gene: TRBV7-2
abundance: many
len: 14
CDR3aa: CASSRDRGIGEAFF

v_gene: TRBV6-6
abundance: -
len: 11
CDR3aa: CASGYSYEQYF

v_gene: TRBV20-1
abundance: many
len: 16
CDR3aa: CSARGGTGGGNQPQHF

v_gene: TRBV20-1
abundance: many
len: 15
CDR3aa: CSARDAGTPTDTQYF

v_gene: TRBV12-5
abundance: few
len: 15
CDR3aa: CASGSGGDNYNEQFF

v_gene: TRBV11-2
abundance: many
len: 15
CDR3aa: CASSDTTTGPYGYTF

v_gene: TRBV11-1
abundance: -
len: 12
CDR3aa: CASSPQGDGYTF

v_gene: TRBV7-8
abundance: few
len: 14
CDR3aa: CASSPRDNQETQYF

v_gene: TRBV19
abundance: many
len: 14
CDR3aa: CASSSSGEPYEQYF

v_gene: TRBV7-9
abundance: many
len: 14
CDR3aa: CASVRGGAQETQYF

v_gene: TRBV5-1
abundance: many
len: 15
CDR3aa: CASSLSGGYTGELFF

v_gene: TRBV19
abundance: many
len: 15
CDR3aa: CASSITELTTGELFF

v_gene: TRBV30
abundance: medium-sized
len: 14
CDR3aa: CAWSVKGFFDEQFF

v_gene: TRBV28
abundance: few
len: 12
CDR3aa: CASSTGIYGYTF

v_gene: TRBV30
abundance: many
len: 15
CDR3aa: CAWRLLAGNTGELFF

v_gene: TRBV3-1
abundance: many
len: 13
CDR3aa: CASSQAQGVTQYF

v_gene: TRBV28
abundance: few
len: 12
CDR3aa: CASSYSGGELFF

v_gene: TRBV9
abundance: -
len: 13
CDR3aa: CASSVGGGDEQFF

v_gene: TRBV5-1
abundance: many
len: 13
CDR3aa: CASSGLRTDTQYF

v_gene: TRBV7-2
abundance: -
len: 14
CDR3aa: CAGSPLFRTDTQYF

v_gene: TRBV12-3/TRBV12-4
abundance: many
len: 13
CDR3aa: CASSPGAGETQYF

v_gene: TRBV25-1
abundance: many
len: 15
CDR3aa: CASSEQGSYNSPLHF

v_gene: TRBV11-2
abundance: many
len: 15
CDR3aa: CASSLVSSYNSPLHF

v_gene: TRBV9
abundance: -
len: 15
CDR3aa: CASSEGATPNSPLHF

v_gene: TRBV7-6
abundance: few
len: 15
CDR3aa: CASSPPGSNYNEQFF

v_gene: TRBV6-5
abundance: many
len: 14
CDR3aa: CASTDRAWNTEAFF

v_gene: TRBV7-3
abundance: few
len: 13
CDR3aa: CASSQNTGEEQYF

v_gene: TRBV5-1
abundance: many
len: 14
CDR3aa: CASSSGTARTEAFF

v_gene: TRBV15
abundance: many
len: 11
CDR3aa: CATSGGPVAFF

v_gene: TRBV7-6
abundance: many
len: 16
CDR3aa: CASSLRDPSSGSPLHF

v_gene: TRBV28
abundance: -
len: 14
CDR3aa: CASRGAGGYNEQFF

v_gene: TRBV4-3
abundance: many
len: 13
CDR3aa: CASSQEEAQPQHF

v_gene: TRBV7-3
abundance: many
len: 14
CDR3aa: CASSLMGGPYEQYF

v_gene: TRBV5-1
abundance: -
len: 16
CDR3aa: CASSKGPSEMNTEAFF

v_gene: TRBV28
abundance: many
len: 15
CDR3aa: CASLGGGGGTGELFF

v_gene: TRBV7-9
abundance: few
len: 14
CDR3aa: CASSRTGVGNTIYF

v_gene: TRBV25-1
abundance: medium-sized
len: 16
CDR3aa: CASSETLGTRKRTQYF

v_gene: TRBV9
abundance: few
len: 14
CDR3aa: CASSVSRGRNEQFF

v_gene: TRBV5-5
abundance: -
len: 12
CDR3aa: CASSLPNYGYTF

v_gene: TRBV12-3/TRBV12-4
abundance: many
len: 14
CDR3aa: CASSLGVLNTEAFF

v_gene: TRBV7-9
abundance: many
len: 15
CDR3aa: CASSSGGTGSTEAFF

v_gene: TRBV5-1
abundance: few
len: 15
CDR3aa: CASSLNGDRNTEAFF

v_gene: TRBV5-6
abundance: medium-sized
len: 15
CDR3aa: CASSSPGTGTYEQYF